This T cell receptor beta chain was identified during a study of T cell responses to AZD1222 COVID-19 vaccine. TCRdb's table, derived via immunoSEQ multiplex PCR, lists solely in-frame clones and lacks some. The sample has 150,000 or so clones, 90% to 95% seen once; the top ten hold 4% to 6%. The CDR3 spans 14 residues. V trimming: 4 bases; J trimming: 5 bases; junction bases outside the gene matches: 5. Germline V lookup: CDR1 MNHEY, CDR2 SVGEGT. The chain couples TRBV6-2 or TRBV6-3 to TRBJ1-1; 9 nucleotides match TRBD1. Sequenced material: peripheral blood, taken on day 0 of AZD1222 vaccination. This sequence was found in an adult in good health. The CDR3: CASSSGTGRTEAFF. DNA of the CDR3: TGTGCCAGCAGTTCCGGGACAGGGAGGACTGAAGCTTTCTTT.